The present T cell receptor beta chain was sequenced within a study of blood T cell repertoires in COVID-19. The overall study: Some COVID-19 samples were acute and others convalescent; all came from the United States, Italy and Spain. PBMCs, B-cell-depleted T cells, or T cells provided the cDNA or gDNA that made up the material.

Original methodology: Nucleated cell number was recorded as an estimate derived from reference gene primer amplification. Measured with immunoSEQ multiplex PCR; TCRdb has only the in-frame clones, and not every one. D and trimming were read from the DNA, whereas the V and J calls and clone size are those reported in that table. The data contain some 58,000 clones, roughly 91% of them seen just once; the ten biggest clones take up 7.8%. This clone counts as medium-sized. CDR1 SEHNR and CDR2 FQNEAQ come from the germline V gene (reference sequence). J was trimmed by 3 bases and V by 5 bases; bases with no gene match: 5. The CDR3 sequence is 16 residues long.

The sequencing input was peripheral blood. The rearrangement links TRBV7-9 to TRBJ1-6, with TRBD1 matching over 9 bases. The receptor comes from a man between 50 and 59 years old with active COVID-19. The CDR3 sequence: CASSVGTGFYNSPLHF. The CDR3 DNA reads TGTGCCAGCAGCGTCGGGACAGGGTTCTATAATTCACCCCTCCACTTT.